This note documents a single T cell receptor (beta chain) sequence. Its antigen is unidentified. This sample stems from a study of response to subunit inactivated influenza vaccine. General study results and limits: The authors offered the suggestion that each seasonal influenza vaccination recruits few new T cells.

TCRdb called the RT-PCR reads again in MiXCR, with one record for every CDR3 protein. The data hold under 850,000 distinct CDR3 sequences, with roughly 20% observed a single time. V lost 2 bases to trimming and J lost 9 bases, with 17 bases between them. This CDR3 has 15 amino acids. The germline CDR1 and CDR2 sequences are SNHLY and FYNNEI. The TCR sequence derives from a man over 45 who received an inactivated influenza vaccine. The material was PBMCs from blood, obtained roughly 5 days after vaccination. The chain couples TRBV2 to TRBJ2-1; no clear D. CDR3 sequence: CASSEPGGRDPEQFF. The CDR3 DNA reads as TGTGCCAGCAGTGAACCCGGCGGCCGAGATCCTGAGCAGTTCTTC.